A selection of T cell receptor beta chains follows, all from one sample in a study of Graves' ophthalmopathy and Graves' hyperthyroidism. TCRdb reanalysed the multiplex PCR reads using MiXCR and keeps one entry per CDR3 protein. Among around 340,000 distinct CDR3 sequences listed, roughly a sixth were seen once. The source material was peripheral blood. Receptor source: an adult man with Graves' ophthalmopathy. The CDR3 runs from the conserved cysteine through the conserved F or W. The D gene is left open where the match is weak. For some rows the clone size is stated as once, few or many, or as a class when expanded; others skip it.

TRBJ2-7 | 18 | NA | TRBV11-2 | TRBD2 | CASSSGGLVRESLYEQYF | TGTGCCAGCAGCTCTGGGGGACTAGTGAGGGAGTCCCTCTACGAGCAGTACTTC
TRBJ1-2 | 15 | many | TRBV6-1 | TRBD1 | CASSAWTGSVYGYTF | TGTGCCAGCAGTGCCTGGACAGGCTCCGTCTATGGCTACACCTTC
TRBJ2-2 | 15 | many | TRBV15 | NA | CATRLHRAYTGELFF | TGTGCCACCAGACTGCACAGGGCGTACACCGGGGAGCTGTTTTTT
TRBJ1-1 | 13 | many | TRBV6-1 | NA | CASRDGARFQAFF | TGTGCCAGCAGGGACGGGGCGAGGTTTCAAGCTTTCTTT
TRBJ1-1 | 16 | NA | TRBV19 | NA | CASSIGVGVMNTEAFF | TGTGCCAGTAGTATCGGGGTTGGAGTTATGAACACTGAAGCTTTCTTT
TRBJ2-7 | 17 | few | TRBV4-2 | TRBD1 | CASSTNPGQGAISVQYF | TGTGCCAGCAGCACTAACCCGGGACAGGGGGCAATCAGTGTGCAGTACTTC
TRBJ1-1 | 15 | many | TRBV7-2 | TRBD1 | CASSPRQGMRTEAFF | TGTGCCAGCAGCCCCAGACAGGGGATGAGGACTGAAGCTTTCTTT
TRBJ2-5 | 14 | NA | TRBV7-8 | NA | CASRFQGIQETQYF | TGTGCCAGCAGGTTCCAAGGCATCCAAGAGACACAGTACTTC
TRBJ2-7 | 14 | NA | TRBV19 | TRBD1 | CASSPGQSTYEQYF | TGTGCCAGTAGTCCGGGACAGTCAACCTACGAGCAGTACTTC
TRBJ1-5 | 17 | NA | TRBV27 | NA | CASSYAPGHNGNQPQHF | TGTGCCAGCAGTTATGCGCCGGGACACAACGGCAATCAGCCCCAGCATTTT
TRBJ1-2 | 15 | many | TRBV4-2 | NA | CASSQEYRDLYGYTF | TGTGCCAGCAGCCAAGAGTATCGGGACCTCTATGGCTACACCTTC
TRBJ2-2 | 14 | many | TRBV27 | TRBD1 | CASSLSQGLGELFF | TGTGCCAGCAGTTTATCACAGGGGCTCGGGGAGCTGTTTTTT
TRBJ1-5 | 14 | once | TRBV6-1 | NA | CAIRAVTLAEPQHF | TGTGCCATCCGGGCGGTAACCCTCGCAGAGCCCCAGCATTTT
TRBJ2-7 | 13 | NA | TRBV25-1 | NA | CASSPRDIYEQYF | TGTGCCAGCAGTCCCCGGGACATCTACGAGCAGTACTTC